This T cell receptor beta chain was identified in a study of blood T cell repertoires in COVID-19. As for the study in general: The study drew acute and convalescent COVID-19 samples from the United States, Italy and Spain.

In the authors' methods: Estimates of nucleated cell counts were drawn from the amplification of reference gene primers. Method: immunoSEQ multiplex PCR; TCRdb's copy keeps in-frame clones and lacks some. D and trimming were read from the DNA, whereas the V and J calls and clone size are those reported in that table. The sample records approximately 300,000 clones, just over 85% being singletons. Those who participated ranged in age from roughly 18 to 100 years and resided in some 24 US areas. Germline-derived CDR1 and CDR2 are MGHRA and YSYEKL. With V trimmed by 4 bases and J by 7 bases, 8 bases remained unmatched. This CDR3 region has 16 residues.

Sequenced material: PBMCs or T cells enriched from blood (not recorded which). The sequence was collected from a man aged 25 to 40 who had recovered from COVID-19. V usage is TRBV4-1 and J usage is TRBJ1-6; 9 positions match TRBD1. CDR3 nucleotides: TGCGCCAGCAGCCGCTTGATGGACAGGGGCAATTCACCCCTCCACTTT. Translating gives CASSRLMDRGNSPLHF.